A single sample is the source of the 12 T cell receptor beta chains below, sequenced in a study of shared clonotypes between healthy human individuals (dated by TCRdb to the early 2020s). To prepare the library, the immunoSEQ multiplex PCR assay was applied. This immuneACCESS table, as held by TCRdb, lists in-frame sequences with V and J called but not all clones. Of the missing ones, under half trace to an unresolved V gene in checked studies; the others have no known cause. This sample has around 2,000,000 clones in its table, and 95% of those were observed once. The top ten hold under 0.15% of the sample. Sequencing was carried out using naive CD4+ T cells sorted from blood. The sample's cell subset or site label is to be understood as: CD45RA+ positively selected. The receptors here all came from a man aged 18 to 30 in good health.

The chain recombines TRBV5-4 with TRBJ2-7, with D possibly matching TRBD1 (5 bases). The CDR3 is 14 amino acids. Trimming pared 0 bases from V and 4 bases from J, leaving 11 bases between. Germline assignment: CDR1 SGHNT and CDR2 YYREEE (reference sequence). CDR3 sequence reads: CASSLEQGSYEQYF. As DNA, the CDR3 is TGTGCCAGCAGCTTGGAGCAGGGATCGTACGAGCAGTACTTC.

As DNA, the CDR3 is TGTGCCTGGAGCGTCCAGGGATTCAATGAGCAGTTCTTC. As protein: CAWSVQGFNEQFF. This chain uses TRBV30 with TRBJ2-1; D is possibly TRBD1 (5 bases). Germline-derived CDR1 and CDR2 are GTSNPN and SVGIG (reference sequence). The CDR3 totals 13 residues. Trimming took 3 bases from V and 6 from J, leaving 12 bases between them.

This clone occurred a few times. The chain is built from TRBV6-1 and TRBJ2-7, with 10 positions matching TRBD1. The CDR3 runs 15 residues. Germline-derived CDR1 and CDR2 are MNHNS and SASEGT. Unmatched junction bases numbered 12, after V lost 10 bases and J lost 3 bases. CDR3 region: CATNPTGTGVYEQYF. The CDR3 nucleotides read TGTGCCACCAACCCGACCGGGACAGGGGTCTACGAGCAGTACTTC.

With regard to this clone: Other DNA sequences in this sample translate to the same CDR3. This chain joins TRBV2 and TRBJ1-1; 8 bases match TRBD1. CDR1 SNHLY and CDR2 FYNNEI come from the germline V gene. The CDR3 is 13 residues long. The junction had 4 bases not matched to a gene; V was cut back by 6 bases and J by 4 bases. The CDR3: CASSTQGATEAFF. Here the CDR3 DNA reads TGTGCCAGCAGCACCCAGGGGGCCACTGAAGCTTTCTTT.

This clone was detected once. The rearrangement uses TRBV2 and TRBJ2-3; 11 nucleotides match TRBD2. Germline trimming cut 5 bases from V and 2 bases from J; bases unmatched to any gene: 3. The CDR3 is made up of 15 amino acids. CDR1 and CDR2 from the germline V gene are SNHLY and FYNNEI. Here the CDR3 DNA reads TGTGCCAGCAGTAAGGGACTAGCGGACACAGATACGCAGTATTTT. This codes for CASSKGLADTDTQYF.

As for this clone: This could be a read error, since a much larger clone is one nucleotide away. V gene TRBV6-5 combines with J gene TRBJ1-2; weak D call: TRBD1 (6 bases). V lost 6 bases and J 4 bases, leaving 18 bases between the germline ends. The germline CDR1 and CDR2 sequences are MNHEY and SVGAGI. The CDR3 spans 15 residues. The CDR3 DNA is TGTGCCAGCAGCCTGAGTGCGGGACACTTCTATGGCTACACCTTC. Its protein product is CASSLSAGHFYGYTF.

The rearrangement uses TRBV5-1 and TRBJ1-2; D is ambiguous. CDR3 size: 14 residues. Trimming took off 0 bases at V and 4 bases at J, with 10 bases between the two ends. Per the germline V gene, CDR1 is SGHRS and CDR2 is YFSETQ. CDR3 coding DNA: TGCGCCAGCAGCTTGGGCCGGGATTTCTATGGCTACACCTTC. Translated, it gives CASSLGRDFYGYTF.

The V call is TRBV10-3, the J call TRBJ2-3, with TRBD1 identical over 7 bases. The J segment lost 0 bases and the V segment lost 7 bases, leaving 7 bases of the junction unmatched. The CDR3 length is 15 residues. Germline assignment: CDR1 ENHRY and CDR2 SYGVKD. CDR3 nucleotides: TGTGCCATCACCCGGGACAGTCCTAGCACAGATACGCAGTATTTT. Translating it yields CAITRDSPSTDTQYF.

The V and J genes are TRBV10-2 and TRBJ1-1; TRBD1 matches 7 bases. This CDR3 contains 17 residues. CDR1 WSHSY and CDR2 SAAADI come from the germline V gene. The V segment lost 2 bases and the J segment 4 bases; nucleotides outside the gene matches: 13. The CDR3 coding sequence is TGCGCCAGCAGTGAGATCATTACAGGGGCTCTGGGCACTGAAGCTTTCTTT. Translating it yields CASSEIITGALGTEAFF.

This clone came up once. The V call is TRBV5-1, the J call TRBJ2-1, with 9 bases fitting TRBD1. The germline V gene has CDR1 SGHRS and CDR2 YFSETQ. This CDR3 comprises 15 residues. J lost 4 bases, V lost 4 bases, and 6 bases had no gene match. This CDR3 is CASSPGQGIYNEQFF. The CDR3 DNA is TGCGCCAGCAGCCCAGGACAGGGGATATACAATGAGCAGTTCTTC.

This clone was seen just once. This chain links TRBV5-1 with TRBJ2-5, with 10 bases fitting TRBD1. V shed 5 bases and J 3 bases; nucleotides not matched to a gene: 7. The CDR3 totals 15 residues. Germline V gene data show CDR1 as SGHRS and CDR2 as YFSETQ. CDR3: CASSRTGTGEETQYF. Written as DNA, the CDR3 is TGCGCCAGCAGTAGAACCGGGACAGGGGAAGAGACCCAGTACTTC.

This chain connects TRBV10-2 to TRBJ2-7; D remains ambiguous. Germline V gene sequence: CDR1 WSHSY, CDR2 SAAADI. V lost 5 bases and J 0 bases, leaving 17 bases between the germline ends. The length of the CDR3 is 16 residues. The CDR3 sequence: CASSFTTEPHSYEQYF. The CDR3 nucleotides are TGCGCCAGCAGTTTCACCACTGAGCCCCACTCCTACGAGCAGTACTTC.